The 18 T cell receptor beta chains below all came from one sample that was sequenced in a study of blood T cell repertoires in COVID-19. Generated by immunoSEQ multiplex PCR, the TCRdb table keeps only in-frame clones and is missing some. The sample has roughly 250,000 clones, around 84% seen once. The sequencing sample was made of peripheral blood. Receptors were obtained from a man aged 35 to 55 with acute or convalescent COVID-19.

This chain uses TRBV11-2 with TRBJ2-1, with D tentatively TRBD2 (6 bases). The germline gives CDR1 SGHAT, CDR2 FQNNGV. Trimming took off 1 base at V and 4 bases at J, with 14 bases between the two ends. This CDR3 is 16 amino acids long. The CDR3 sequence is CASSLVGAGRYNEQFF. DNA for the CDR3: TGTGCCAGCAGCTTAGTCGGGGCAGGGAGGTACAATGAGCAGTTCTTC. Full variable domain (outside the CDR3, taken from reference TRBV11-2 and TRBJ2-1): EAGVAQSPRYKIIEKRQSVAFWCNPISGHATLYWYQQILGQGPKLLIQFQNNGVVDDSQLPKDRFSAERLKGVDSTLKIQPAKLEDSAVYLCASSLVGAGRYNEQFFGPGTRLTVL.

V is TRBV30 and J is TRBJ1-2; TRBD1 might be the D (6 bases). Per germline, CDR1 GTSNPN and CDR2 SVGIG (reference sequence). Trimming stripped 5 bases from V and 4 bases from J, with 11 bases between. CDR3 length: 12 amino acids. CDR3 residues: CAWEEDSYGYTF. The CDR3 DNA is TGTGCCTGGGAAGAGGACAGCTATGGCTACACCTTC.

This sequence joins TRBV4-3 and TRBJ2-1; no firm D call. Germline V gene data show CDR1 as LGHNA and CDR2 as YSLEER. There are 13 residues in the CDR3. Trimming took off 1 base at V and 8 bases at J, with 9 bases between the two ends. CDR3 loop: CASSQVQGDEQFF. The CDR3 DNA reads TGCGCCAGCAGCCAAGTTCAAGGAGATGAGCAGTTCTTC.

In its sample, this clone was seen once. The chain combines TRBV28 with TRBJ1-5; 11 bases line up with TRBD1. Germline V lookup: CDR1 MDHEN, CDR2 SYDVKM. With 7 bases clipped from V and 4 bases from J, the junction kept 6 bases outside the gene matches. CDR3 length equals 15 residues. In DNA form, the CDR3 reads TGTGCCAGCACCGGACAGGGGGCGCCTAATCAGCCCCAGCATTTT. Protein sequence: CASTGQGAPNQPQHF.

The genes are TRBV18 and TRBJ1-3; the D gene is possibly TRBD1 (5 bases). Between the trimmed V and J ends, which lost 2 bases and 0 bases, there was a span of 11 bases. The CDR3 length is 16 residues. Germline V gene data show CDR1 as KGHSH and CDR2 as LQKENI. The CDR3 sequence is CASSPATDLSGNTIYF. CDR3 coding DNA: TGTGCCAGCTCACCAGCGACAGACCTCTCTGGAAACACCATATATTTT.

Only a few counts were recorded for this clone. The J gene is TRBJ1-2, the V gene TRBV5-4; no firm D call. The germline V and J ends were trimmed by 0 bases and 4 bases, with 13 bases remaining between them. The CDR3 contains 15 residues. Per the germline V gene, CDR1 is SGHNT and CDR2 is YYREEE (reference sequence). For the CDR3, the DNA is TGTGCCAGCAGCTTGGGGGCCGACGAGAGCTATGGCTACACCTTC. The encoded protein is CASSLGADESYGYTF.

This CDR3 reads CASSEGRGFTETQYF. The CDR3 DNA reads TGCGCCAGCAGTGAGGGCAGGGGGTTTACGGAGACCCAGTACTTC. This rearrangement joins TRBV10-1 to TRBJ2-5; TRBD1 agrees at 7 bases. Germline loops: CDR1 WNHNN, CDR2 SYGVQD (reference sequence). The CDR3 loop spans 15 amino acids. V lost 2 bases and J lost 5; bases outside the gene matches: 8.

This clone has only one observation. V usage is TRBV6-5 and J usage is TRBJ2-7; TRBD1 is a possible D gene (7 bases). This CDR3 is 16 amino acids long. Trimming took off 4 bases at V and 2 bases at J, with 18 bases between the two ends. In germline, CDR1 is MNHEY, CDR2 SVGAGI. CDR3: CASSFLGQGGTYEQYF. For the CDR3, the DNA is TGTGCCAGCAGTTTTCTCGGCCAGGGGGGAACCTACGAGCAGTACTTC.

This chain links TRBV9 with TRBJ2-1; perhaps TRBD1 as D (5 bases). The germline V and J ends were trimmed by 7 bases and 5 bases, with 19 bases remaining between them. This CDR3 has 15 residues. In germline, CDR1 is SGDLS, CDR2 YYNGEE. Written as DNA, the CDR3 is TGTGCCAGCGGCTCTAGAGCAGGGTACAACAATGAGCAGTTCTTC. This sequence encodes CASGSRAGYNNEQFF.

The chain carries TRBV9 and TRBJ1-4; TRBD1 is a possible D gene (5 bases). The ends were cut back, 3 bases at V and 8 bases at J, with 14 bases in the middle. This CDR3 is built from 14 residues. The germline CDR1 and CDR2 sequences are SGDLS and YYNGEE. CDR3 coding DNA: TGTGCCAGCAGCGGAAGGCGGGGGGAAGAAAAACTGTTTTTT. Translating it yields CASSGRRGEEKLFF.

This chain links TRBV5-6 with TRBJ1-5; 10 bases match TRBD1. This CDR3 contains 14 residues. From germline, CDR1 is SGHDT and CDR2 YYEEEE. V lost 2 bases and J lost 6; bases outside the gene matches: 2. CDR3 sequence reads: CASSLGQGGQPQHF. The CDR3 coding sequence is TGTGCCAGCAGCTTAGGACAGGGGGGTCAGCCCCAGCATTTT. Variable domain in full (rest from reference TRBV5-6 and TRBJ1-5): DAGVTQSPTHLIKTRGQQVTLRCSPKSGHDTVSWYQQALGQGPQFIFQYYEEEERQRGNFPDRFSGHQFPNYSSELNVNALLLGDSALYLCASSLGQGGQPQHFGDGTRLSIL.

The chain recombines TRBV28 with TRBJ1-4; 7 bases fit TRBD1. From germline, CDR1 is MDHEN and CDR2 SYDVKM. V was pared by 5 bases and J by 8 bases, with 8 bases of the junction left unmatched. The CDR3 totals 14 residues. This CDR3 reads CASSPQGIKEKLFF. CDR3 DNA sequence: TGTGCCAGCAGTCCACAGGGGATCAAAGAAAAACTGTTTTTT.

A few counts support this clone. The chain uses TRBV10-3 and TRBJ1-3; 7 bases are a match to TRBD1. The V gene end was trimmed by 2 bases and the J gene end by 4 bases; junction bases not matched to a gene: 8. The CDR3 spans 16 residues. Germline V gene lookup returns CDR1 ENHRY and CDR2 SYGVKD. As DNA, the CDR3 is TGTGCCATCAGTGAGAGGCAGGGGGGTAACGGAAACACCATATATTTT. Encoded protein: CAISERQGGNGNTIYF.

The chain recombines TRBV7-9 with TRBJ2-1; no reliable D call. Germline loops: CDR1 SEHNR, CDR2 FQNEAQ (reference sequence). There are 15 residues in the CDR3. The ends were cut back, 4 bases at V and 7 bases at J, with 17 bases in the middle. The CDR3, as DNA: TGTGCCAGCAGCTCCCTAGACGGAGTGAGGAATGAGCAGTTCTTC. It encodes CASSSLDGVRNEQFF.

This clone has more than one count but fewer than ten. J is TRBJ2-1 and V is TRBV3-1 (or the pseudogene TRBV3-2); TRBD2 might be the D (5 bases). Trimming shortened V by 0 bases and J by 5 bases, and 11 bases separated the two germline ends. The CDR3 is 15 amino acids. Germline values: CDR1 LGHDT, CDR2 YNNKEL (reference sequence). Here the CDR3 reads CASSQESGNHNEQFF. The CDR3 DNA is TGTGCCAGCAGCCAAGAATCGGGGAATCACAATGAGCAGTTCTTC.

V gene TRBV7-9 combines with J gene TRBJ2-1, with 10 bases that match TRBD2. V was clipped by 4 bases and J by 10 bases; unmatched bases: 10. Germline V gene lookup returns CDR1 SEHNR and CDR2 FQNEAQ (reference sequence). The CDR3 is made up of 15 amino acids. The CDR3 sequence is CASSWPSGGLMEQFF. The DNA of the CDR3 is TGTGCCAGCAGCTGGCCTAGCGGGGGCCTTATGGAGCAGTTCTTC.

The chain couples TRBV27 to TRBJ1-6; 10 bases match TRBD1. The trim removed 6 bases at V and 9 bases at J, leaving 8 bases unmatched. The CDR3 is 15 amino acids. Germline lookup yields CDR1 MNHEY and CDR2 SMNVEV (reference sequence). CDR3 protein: CASSPGTGARSPLHF. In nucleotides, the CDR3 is TGTGCCAGCAGCCCCGGGACAGGGGCGCGTTCACCCCTCCACTTT.

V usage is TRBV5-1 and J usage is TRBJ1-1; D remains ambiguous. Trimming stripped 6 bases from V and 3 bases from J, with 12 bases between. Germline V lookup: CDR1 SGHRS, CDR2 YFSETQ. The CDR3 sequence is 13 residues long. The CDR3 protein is CASTWRIDTEAFF. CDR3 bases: TGCGCCAGCACTTGGAGGATTGACACTGAAGCTTTCTTT.